These 20 T cell receptor beta chains originate from one sample sequenced in a study of T cells in Graves' hyperthyroidism and ophthalmopathy. The investigators amplified TCR beta CDR3 regions from RNA transcripts. Carried out on the TCR CDR3, a first-round RT-PCR used the HTBI primer set. TCRdb re-derived calls from the multiplex PCR reads in MiXCR, one entry per CDR3 protein. The table has approximately 600,000 distinct CDR3 sequences, roughly 15% seen once. Sequenced input: blood. These receptors were collected from a middle-aged woman with Graves' ophthalmopathy.

This clonotype was recorded many times. This sequence joins TRBV19 and TRBJ2-2; 10 bases align to TRBD1. Germline V CDR1 and CDR2: LNHDA, SQIVND (reference sequence). This CDR3 has 15 amino acids. The J segment lost 6 bases and the V segment lost 6 bases, leaving 7 bases of the junction unmatched. The CDR3: CASSADRGHSGELFF. The CDR3 DNA reads as TGTGCCAGTAGCGCCGACAGGGGGCATTCCGGGGAGCTGTTTTTT. The full variable domain, with the rest looked up from reference TRBV19 and TRBJ2-2, is DGGITQSPKYLFRKEGQNVTLSCEQNLNHDAMYWYRQDPGQGLRLIYYSQIVNDFQKGDIAEGYSVSREKKESFPLTVTSAQKNPTAFYLCASSADRGHSGELFFGEGSRLTVL.

This clonotype was seen repeatedly, ten times or more. V is TRBV4-1 and J is TRBJ1-2, with TRBD1 matching over 7 bases. The CDR3 sequence is 14 residues long. Germline loops: CDR1 MGHRA, CDR2 YSYEKL. V shed 4 bases, J shed 6 bases, and the junction held 8 bases outside the gene matches. CDR3 sequence (DNA): TGCGCCAGCAGCCCCACCTGGACAGGACATGGCTACACCTTC. Translating it yields CASSPTWTGHGYTF.

This clonotype came up a few times. This chain joins TRBV5-6 and TRBJ1-3; D unclear. V was trimmed by 0 bases and J by 6 bases, leaving 4 bases between them. Looked up from germline, CDR1 is SGHDT and CDR2 is YYEEEE. The CDR3 extends over 12 amino acids. The CDR3 region has the DNA TGTGCCAGCAGCTTGGGTCTAAACACCATATATTTT. This translates into CASSLGLNTIYF.

This clonotype was counted many times. This rearrangement joins TRBV29-1 to TRBJ2-7, with 7 bases identical to TRBD2. V lost 6 bases, J lost 3 bases, and 5 bases stayed unmatched. The CDR3 totals 12 residues. The V gene's germline CDR1 is SQVTM and CDR2 ANQGSEA. CDR3 nucleotide sequence: TGCAGCGTGGGGGGGGAGTTCTACGAGCAGTACTTC. This gives the protein CSVGGEFYEQYF.

This clonotype was detected a few times. A much larger clone differs by one base, so this may be a read error. The CDR3 does not close with the conserved phenylalanine or tryptophan, likely indicating a read error. The chain has TRBV11-2 and TRBJ2-7; 8 nucleotides match TRBD2. The CDR3 extends over 14 amino acids. Germline values: CDR1 SGHAT, CDR2 FQNNGV. The DNA of the CDR3 is TGTGCCAGCAGATTAGCGGGATCCTCCTACGAGCAGTACTCC. Encoded protein: CASRLAGSSYEQYS.

On this clonotype itself: An end of the junction does not agree with germline; a read error may underlie this. The chain is built from TRBV28 and TRBJ2-7; D gene unclear. Germline V lookup: CDR1 MDHEN, CDR2 SYDVKM. This CDR3 has 14 amino acids. CDR3 sequence reads: CASSLSRLNTGPEF. In DNA form, the CDR3 reads TGTGCCAGCAGTTTATCCCGCCTCAATACTGGACCAGAGTTC.

This clonotype appeared many times. The rearrangement links TRBV6-2 or TRBV6-3 to TRBJ2-5; TRBD1 is a possible D gene (6 bases). V lost 6 bases, J lost 5 bases, and 16 bases lay in between. CDR1 MNHEY and CDR2 SVGEGT come from the germline V gene. The CDR3 sequence is 14 residues long. The CDR3 here is CASSQGQSWETQYF. CDR3 coding DNA: TGTGCCAGCAGCCAAGGACAGTCATGGGAGACCCAGTACTTC.

This clonotype has a count of ten or more. The V and J genes are TRBV28 and TRBJ2-4, with 9 nucleotides matching TRBD1. There are 13 residues in the CDR3. V was clipped by 5 bases and J by 6 bases; unmatched bases: 2. Germline assignment: CDR1 MDHEN and CDR2 SYDVKM. The CDR3: CASSGQGLNIQYF. DNA for the CDR3: TGTGCCAGCAGTGGACAGGGGCTAAACATTCAGTACTTC.

This clonotype was observed a handful of times. The genes are TRBV7-2 and TRBJ2-4; 10 nucleotides match TRBD2. The length of the CDR3 is 17 residues. Germline loops: CDR1 SGHTA, CDR2 FQGNSA. J was trimmed by 1 base and V by 5 bases; bases with no gene match: 8. For the CDR3, the DNA is TGTGCCAGCAGCCCTCCTAGCGGGAGCGGGGCCAAAAACATTCAGTACTTC. Protein: CASSPPSGSGAKNIQYF.

A single count supports this clonotype. This rearrangement joins TRBV6-2 or TRBV6-3 to TRBJ2-5; 7 positions match TRBD1. The germline V gene encodes CDR1 MNHEY and CDR2 SVGEGT. The CDR3 sequence is 17 residues long. Trimming removed 3 bases from V and 2 bases from J; junction bases left unmatched: 12. The CDR3 DNA is TGTGCCAGCAGTTATACACCCGGGACAGACTTTCAAGAGACCCAGTACTTC. Protein: CASSYTPGTDFQETQYF.

This clonotype was counted many times. The V gene is TRBV7-8, the J gene TRBJ2-2; D is perhaps TRBD2 (6 bases). This CDR3 spans 16 amino acids. Germline values: CDR1 SGHVS, CDR2 FQNEAQ. V shed 6 bases and J shed 6 bases, with 20 bases lying between them. For the CDR3, the DNA is TGTGCCAGCAGTCTCCGCCGGGGGATTGGCGCCGGGGAGCTGTTTTTT. Its protein product is CASSLRRGIGAGELFF.

This clonotype was recorded at least ten times. The chain links TRBV27 to TRBJ2-5; 8 bases are shared with TRBD2. Looked up from germline, CDR1 is MNHEY and CDR2 is SMNVEV (reference sequence). CDR3 size: 15 residues. The ends lost 1 base at V and 4 bases at J; junction bases unmatched: 5. CDR3 sequence: CASSLFPGGGETQYF. CDR3 sequence (DNA): TGTGCCAGCAGTTTATTCCCCGGGGGGGGAGAGACCCAGTACTTC.

This clonotype was observed many times. This chain joins TRBV27 and TRBJ2-5; no clear D gene. CDR1 MNHEY and CDR2 SMNVEV come from the germline V gene (reference sequence). This CDR3 region has 15 residues. Trimming left V 2 bases short and J 2 bases short, with 12 bases between. The CDR3 nucleotides read TGTGCCAGCAGTTTACTACCGGGCTCTCAAGAGACCCAGTACTTC. Translation gives CASSLLPGSQETQYF.

On this clonotype itself: A clone one base away is much larger, so this may be a read error. This sequence joins TRBV6-2 or TRBV6-3 and TRBJ2-2; D possibly matches TRBD1 or TRBD2 (6 bases each). Germline lookup yields CDR1 MNHEY and CDR2 SVGEGT. The CDR3 contains 14 residues. CDR3 loop: CASSNAQGPGGLFF. The CDR3 nucleotides are TGTGCCAGCAGTAACGCACAGGGTCCCGGGGGGCTGTTTTTT.

In its sample, this clonotype was seen many times. This chain connects TRBV4-3 to TRBJ1-5; no clear D gene. There are 15 residues in the CDR3. Per the germline V gene, CDR1 is LGHNA and CDR2 is YSLEER. V gave up 0 bases and J gave up 1 base, with 7 bases separating them. The CDR3: CASSQDRASNQPQHF. CDR3 in DNA: TGCGCCAGCAGCCAAGATAGGGCAAGCAATCAGCCCCAGCATTTT.

This clonotype came up many times. The chain couples TRBV6-1 to TRBJ1-1, with unresolved D. The CDR3 has 14 amino acids. Trimming removed 1 base from V and 2 bases from J, with 8 bases in between. Germline V gene data show CDR1 as MNHNS and CDR2 as SASEGT. The CDR3 region is CASSEGGSNTEAFF. In nucleotides, the CDR3 is TGTGCCAGCAGTGAAGGGGGATCTAACACTGAAGCTTTCTTT.

This clonotype was seen ten or more times. CDR3 in amino acids: CASTLSGLWGIQYF. In nucleotides, the CDR3 is TGTGCCAGCACCCTCTCGGGCCTGTGGGGCATTCAGTACTTC. This chain uses TRBV25-1 with TRBJ2-4; D unresolved. This CDR3 region has 14 residues. Germline V CDR1 and CDR2: MGHDK, SYGVNS. V was cut by 7 bases and J by 9 bases, with 19 bases left in between.

This clonotype was found many times. The J gene is TRBJ1-3, the V gene TRBV19; D not certain. The germline V gene has CDR1 LNHDA and CDR2 SQIVND (reference sequence). The length of the CDR3 is 15 residues. The V end lost 3 bases, the J end lost 2 bases, and 11 bases lay between the germline ends. This chain's CDR3 is CASSIWTAAGNTIYF. The CDR3 nucleotides read TGTGCCAGTAGTATCTGGACGGCTGCTGGAAACACCATATATTTT.

The V and J genes are TRBV30 and TRBJ1-5; no firm D call. The length of the CDR3 is 14 residues. Germline V lookup: CDR1 GTSNPN, CDR2 SVGIG (reference sequence). Trimming cost V 0 bases and J 6 bases, with 12 bases left between them. The CDR3 loop reads CAWSVSLDGQPQHF. The CDR3 DNA reads as TGTGCCTGGAGTGTGTCTTTAGACGGTCAGCCCCAGCATTTT.

The rearrangement links TRBV6-2 or TRBV6-3 to TRBJ1-5; D gene ambiguous. Germline assignment: CDR1 MNHEY and CDR2 SVGEGT. Between the trimmed V and J ends, which lost 2 bases and 4 bases, there was a span of 15 bases. The CDR3 covers 16 residues. The CDR3 reads CASSYRANQGNQPQHF. The CDR3 DNA follows: TGTGCCAGCAGTTACAGGGCTAACCAAGGAAATCAGCCCCAGCATTTT.